A single sample is the source of the 18 T cell receptor beta chains below, sequenced in a study of CD8 T cells in ankylosing spondylitis. TCRdb processed the 5' RACE reads anew with MiXCR; each CDR3 protein has one entry. The repertoire has 230,000 or so distinct CDR3 sequences, 15% to 20% of them found once; the top ten carry approximately 33%. Sequencing used blood, either unsorted or a sorted T cell fraction (not recorded which). These receptors were taken from a male donor with ankylosing spondylitis or in good health (not recorded which).

This sequence joins TRBV20-1 and TRBJ1-2; TRBD1 matches at 8 bases. In germline, CDR1 is DFQATT, CDR2 SNEGSKA (reference sequence). Germline trimming cut 1 base from V and 8 bases from J; bases unmatched to any gene: 9. The CDR3 contains 14 residues. This chain's CDR3 is CSARAPGGLLGYTF. CDR3 DNA sequence: TGCAGTGCTAGAGCTCCAGGGGGCCTATTGGGCTACACCTTC.

This chain links TRBV20-1 with TRBJ2-7; TRBD2 might be the D (6 bases). CDR3 length: 13 residues. The V and J ends lost 7 bases and 5 bases respectively, with 18 bases between them. Germline V lookup: CDR1 DFQATT, CDR2 SNEGSKA (reference sequence). CDR3 nucleotides: TGCAGTGTAACCAGCGGGTTGTCCCACGAGCAGTACTTC. Protein sequence: CSVTSGLSHEQYF.

Many counts were recorded for this clonotype. This chain joins TRBV27 and TRBJ2-1; 14 positions match TRBD2. Trimming at V came to 5 bases and at J to 6 bases, leaving 3 bases not matched to a gene. This CDR3 region has 15 residues. The germline CDR1 and CDR2 sequences are MNHEY and SMNVEV (reference sequence). The CDR3 reads CASSPGTSGSNEQFF. CDR3 DNA: TGTGCCAGCAGTCCGGGGACTAGCGGGAGCAATGAGCAGTTCTTC.

In its sample, this clonotype was seen many times. The chain carries TRBV4-1 and TRBJ1-1; TRBD1 aligns across 10 bases. The CDR3 has 15 residues. Germline lookup yields CDR1 MGHRA and CDR2 YSYEKL. V lost 6 bases to trimming and J lost 4 bases; unmatched junction nucleotides: 8. The CDR3 is CASRPGQGSGTEAFF. The CDR3 DNA is TGCGCCAGCAGGCCGGGACAGGGGTCCGGCACTGAAGCTTTCTTT.

This chain uses TRBV20-1 with TRBJ2-2; 7 bases are a match to TRBD2. This CDR3 region has 12 residues. Germline V gene data show CDR1 as DFQATT and CDR2 as SNEGSKA (reference sequence). Trimming took 5 bases from V and 7 from J; bases not matched to a gene: 4. CDR3 nucleotides: TGCAGTGCTGCGACTAGCTACGGGGAGCTGTTTTTT. Protein: CSAATSYGELFF.

This clonotype was counted at least ten times. The chain has TRBV5-1 and TRBJ2-1; 11 bases map to TRBD2. The germline V gene encodes CDR1 SGHRS and CDR2 YFSETQ. The J segment lost 6 bases and the V segment lost 3 bases, leaving 14 bases of the junction unmatched. CDR3 length: 18 residues. The CDR3 DNA is TGCGCCAGCAGCTACGATATAAGACTAGCGGGACGGGGCAATGAGCAGTTCTTC. It is translated as CASSYDIRLAGRGNEQFF.

In this sample, this clonotype turned up many times. The rearrangement joins TRBV10-2 to TRBJ2-3; D not certain. There are 15 residues in the CDR3. The ends were cut back, 6 bases at V and 2 bases at J, with 15 bases in the middle. CDR1 WSHSY and CDR2 SAAADI come from the germline V gene. The CDR3 protein is CASSVLGLYTDTQYF. The CDR3 DNA reads as TGCGCCAGCAGCGTGCTTGGGCTTTACACAGATACGCAGTATTTT.

To note about this clonotype: Germline and junction disagree at one end, which may indicate a read error. The chain couples TRBV28 to TRBJ1-5, with TRBD1 identical over 11 bases. The length of the CDR3 is 16 residues. From germline, CDR1 is MDHEN and CDR2 SYDVKM. The CDR3 DNA is TGTGCCAGCAGTCTATGGACAGGGGGCCGCAATCAGCCCCAGCATTTT. Translated: CASSLWTGGRNQPQHF.

The chain recombines TRBV20-1 with TRBJ1-6, with D hard to call. Trimming left V 3 bases short and J 7 bases short, with 19 bases between. CDR1 is DFQATT, CDR2 SNEGSKA, per germline (reference sequence). This CDR3 has 16 amino acids. CDR3 DNA sequence: TGCAGTGCTAGGCCATCGTCGGCCGGCTGGAATTCACCCCTCCACTTT. Amino acids: CSARPSSAGWNSPLHF.

This clonotype has a handful of counts. V gene TRBV29-1 combines with J gene TRBJ2-5, with 8 bases aligning to TRBD2. CDR1 is SQVTM and CDR2 is ANQGSEA in the germline V gene. J lost 2 bases, V lost 6 bases, and 5 bases had no gene match. This CDR3 region has 13 residues. The CDR3 region is CSVVAGPQETQYF. The CDR3 nucleotides are TGCAGCGTAGTAGCGGGACCGCAAGAGACCCAGTACTTC.

V is TRBV20-1 and J is TRBJ2-3; D not certain. The V end lost 1 base, the J end lost 4 bases, and 15 bases lay between the germline ends. From germline, CDR1 is DFQATT and CDR2 SNEGSKA (reference sequence). This CDR3 contains 15 residues. The CDR3 loop is CSARVLSRAPDTQYF. CDR3 DNA: TGCAGTGCTAGAGTATTATCGAGAGCTCCAGATACGCAGTATTTT.

The V gene is TRBV11-2, the J gene TRBJ1-2; D is possibly TRBD1 (5 bases). CDR1 is SGHAT, CDR2 FQNNGV, per germline. V lost 4 bases and J lost 2, with 14 bases in between. The CDR3 is 15 amino acids. The CDR3 coding sequence is TGTGCCAGCAGCTCCCCCGGGGACCTCAACTATGGCTACACCTTC. Protein product: CASSSPGDLNYGYTF. Drawing the rest from reference TRBV11-2 and TRBJ1-2, the complete variable domain is EAGVAQSPRYKIIEKRQSVAFWCNPISGHATLYWYQQILGQGPKLLIQFQNNGVVDDSQLPKDRFSAERLKGVDSTLKIQPAKLEDSAVYLCASSSPGDLNYGYTFGSGTRLTVV.

A few counts support this clonotype. This chain joins TRBV29-1 and TRBJ2-7; a weak D match, TRBD2 (5 bases). Trimming cost V 7 bases and J 1 base, with 11 bases left between them. CDR3 length equals 12 residues. Germline CDR1 reads SQVTM; CDR2 reads ANQGSEA. This CDR3 is CSARRESYEQYF. DNA of the CDR3: TGCAGCGCCCGCCGGGAATCCTACGAGCAGTACTTC.

Comment on this clonotype: It may be a read error: a sequence one base away is much more abundant. The chain joins TRBV29-1 to TRBJ1-1, with a weak D call TRBD1 (6 bases). V was clipped by 0 bases and J by 8 bases, with 13 bases between them. CDR3 size: 13 residues. CDR1 and CDR2 (germline): SQVTM, ANQGSEA. The DNA for the CDR3 is TGCAGCGTTGAAGACGGGACAAGGGACGAAGCTTTCTTT. Its translation is CSVEDGTRDEAFF.

The chain has TRBV11-2 and TRBJ2-1; 10 bases align to TRBD2. CDR3 length: 15 residues. The trim removed 0 bases at V and 8 bases at J, leaving 4 bases unmatched. The germline V gene has CDR1 SGHAT and CDR2 FQNNGV. CDR3 loop: CASSLDPLAGDEQFF. As DNA, the CDR3 is TGTGCCAGCAGCTTAGATCCCCTAGCGGGAGATGAGCAGTTCTTC.

The rearrangement joins TRBV10-3 to TRBJ1-3, with D tentatively TRBD1 (5 bases). The CDR3 spans 20 residues. Trimming shortened V by 0 bases and J by 0 bases, and 21 bases separated the two germline ends. Germline-derived CDR1 and CDR2 are ENHRY and SYGVKD. The CDR3 DNA follows: TGTGCCATCAGTGAGTCAATCCCGACAGTACATCCGAGCTCTGGAAACACCATATATTTT. Its protein product is CAISESIPTVHPSSGNTIYF.

This sequence joins TRBV7-9 and TRBJ2-7, with D uncertain. CDR1 and CDR2 (germline): SEHNR, FQNEAQ (reference sequence). The length of the CDR3 is 15 residues. Trimming took off 2 bases at V and 2 bases at J, with 13 bases between the two ends. The CDR3 nucleotides are TGTGCCAGCAGCTTATTTGTGGGGAAAGCCTACGAGCAGTACTTC. As protein: CASSLFVGKAYEQYF.

The chain recombines TRBV12-5 with TRBJ2-2, with 7 bases fitting TRBD2. The CDR3 sequence is 16 residues long. Germline V gene data show CDR1 as LGHNT and CDR2 as FRNRAP. J gave up 5 bases and V 5 bases, and 11 bases lay outside the gene matches. CDR3 DNA sequence: TGTGCTAGTGGTCCCGGACTAGTGGAGGGGACCGGGGAGCTGTTTTTT. Translation gives CASGPGLVEGTGELFF.